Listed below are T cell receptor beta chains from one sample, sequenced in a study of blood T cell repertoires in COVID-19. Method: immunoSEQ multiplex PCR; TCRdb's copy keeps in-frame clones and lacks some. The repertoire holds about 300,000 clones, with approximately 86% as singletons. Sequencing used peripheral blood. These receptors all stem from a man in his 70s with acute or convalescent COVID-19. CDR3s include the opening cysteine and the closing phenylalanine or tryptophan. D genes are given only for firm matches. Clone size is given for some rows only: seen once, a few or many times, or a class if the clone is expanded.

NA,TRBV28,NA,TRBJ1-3,CASSFGHISGNTIYF,TGTGCCAGCAGTTTCGGACACATCTCTGGAAACACCATATATTTT
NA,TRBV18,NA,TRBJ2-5,CASSSRGIQETQYF,TGTGCCAGCTCATCACGAGGGATCCAAGAGACCCAGTACTTC
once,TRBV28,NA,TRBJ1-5,CASKTGHQLQPQHF,TGTGCCAGCAAAACGGGACACCAATTACAGCCCCAGCATTTT
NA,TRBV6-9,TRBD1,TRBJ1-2,CASRSRGQVYGYTF,TGTGCCAGCAGAAGCCGGGGACAGGTCTATGGCTACACCTTC
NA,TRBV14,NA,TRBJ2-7,CASSQVGPYEQYF,TGTGCCAGCAGCCAAGTTGGCCCCTACGAGCAGTACTTC
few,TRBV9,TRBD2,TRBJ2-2,CASSRSGTVGELFF,TGTGCCAGCAGTCGAAGCGGGACTGTCGGGGAGCTGTTTTTT
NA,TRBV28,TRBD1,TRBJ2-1,CASSRQGQYNEQFF,TGTGCCAGCAGTCGACAGGGGCAGTACAATGAGCAGTTCTTC
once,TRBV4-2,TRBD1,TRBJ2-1,CASSQAVGQGPTNEQFF,TGTGCCAGCAGCCAAGCGGTGGGACAGGGCCCAACCAATGAGCAGTTCTTC
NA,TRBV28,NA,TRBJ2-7,CASSTSRRGDYEQYF,TGTGCCAGCAGTACGAGCCGCAGGGGTGACTACGAGCAGTACTTC
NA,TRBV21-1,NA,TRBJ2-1,CASSKYGGRIDYNEQFF,TGTGCCAGCAGCAAATACGGGGGGCGGATCGACTACAATGAGCAGTTCTTC
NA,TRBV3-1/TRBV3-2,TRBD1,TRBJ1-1,CASSQAIAGTGGEAFF,TGTGCCAGCAGCCAAGCCATCGCCGGGACAGGGGGTGAAGCTTTCTTT
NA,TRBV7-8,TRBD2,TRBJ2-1,CASSLGTSGGFRRSFDEQFF,TGTGCCAGCAGCTTAGGGACTAGCGGCGGATTTAGAAGATCTTTCGATGAGCAGTTCTTC
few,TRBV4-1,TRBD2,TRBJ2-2,CASSQIGLAGANTGELFF,TGCGCCAGCAGCCAGATCGGACTAGCGGGGGCGAACACCGGGGAGCTGTTTTTT
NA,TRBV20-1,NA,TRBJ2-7,CSSDRYYEQYF,TGCAGTTCCGACAGGTACTACGAGCAGTACTTC
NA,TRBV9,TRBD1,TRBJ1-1,CASSPGGGTLNTEAFF,TGTGCCAGCAGCCCAGGGGGCGGCACCCTGAACACTGAAGCTTTCTTT
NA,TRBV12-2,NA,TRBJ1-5,CASRLGFRIALSHASKPQHF,TGTGCAAGTCGCTTAGGCTTTCGGATAGCTCTATCCCATGCCAGCAAGCCCCAGCATTTT
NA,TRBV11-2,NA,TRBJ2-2,CASSLEQWTGELFF,TGTGCCAGCAGCTTAGAACAGTGGACCGGGGAGCTGTTTTTT
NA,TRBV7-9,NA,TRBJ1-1,CASSLNRELKTEAFF,TGTGCCAGCAGCCTCAACAGGGAACTCAAGACTGAAGCTTTCTTT
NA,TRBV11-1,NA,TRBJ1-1,CASSPRGAKVEAFF,TGTGCCAGCAGCCCCCGTGGAGCCAAGGTGGAAGCTTTCTTT
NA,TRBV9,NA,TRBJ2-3,CASTTRATDTQYF,TGTGCCAGCACTACTAGGGCGACAGATACGCAGTATTTT
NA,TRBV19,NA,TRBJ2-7,CASSPGTYEQYF,TGTGCCAGTAGTCCAGGGACCTACGAGCAGTACTTC
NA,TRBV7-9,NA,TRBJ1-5,CASSPGKGEGNQPQHF,TGTGCCAGCAGCCCCGGGAAGGGGGAAGGCAATCAGCCCCAGCATTTT
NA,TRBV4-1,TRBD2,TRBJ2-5,CASSHAGTSGQETQYF,TGCGCCAGCAGCCACGCCGGGACTAGCGGGCAAGAGACCCAGTACTTC
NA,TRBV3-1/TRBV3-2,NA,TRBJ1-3,CASSQTASGNTIYF,TGTGCCAGCAGCCAGACAGCTTCTGGAAACACCATATATTTT
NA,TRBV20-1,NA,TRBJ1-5,CSASPGSNQPQHF,TGCAGTGCTAGTCCAGGGAGCAATCAGCCCCAGCATTTT
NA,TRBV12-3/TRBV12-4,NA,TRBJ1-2,CASSPDRLYGYTF,TGTGCCAGCAGCCCCGACAGGTTGTATGGCTACACCTTC
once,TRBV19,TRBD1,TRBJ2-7,CASSITGGTYEQYF,TGTGCCAGTAGTATAACAGGGGGTACTTACGAGCAGTACTTC
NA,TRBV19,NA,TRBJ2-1,CASSIGTSNGEQFF,TGTGCCAGTAGTATAGGAACTAGCAACGGTGAGCAGTTCTTC
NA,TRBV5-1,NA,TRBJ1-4,CASSLTGATNEKLFF,TGCGCCAGCAGCTTGACAGGAGCAACTAATGAAAAACTGTTTTTT
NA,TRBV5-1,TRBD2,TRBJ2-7,CASSLGLAGWAYEQYF,TGCGCCAGCAGCTTGGGTCTAGCGGGTTGGGCCTACGAGCAGTACTTC
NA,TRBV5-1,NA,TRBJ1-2,CASSQGAILSYGYTF,TGCGCCAGCAGCCAAGGGGCGATCCTTTCCTATGGCTACACCTTC
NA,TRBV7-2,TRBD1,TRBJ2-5,CASSTGQGVVTQYF,TGTGCCAGCAGCACGGGACAGGGTGTTGTAACTCAGTACTTC
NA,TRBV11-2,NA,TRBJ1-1,CASSRYTGTSNTEAFF,TGTGCCAGCAGCCGATACACCGGGACATCGAACACTGAAGCTTTCTTT
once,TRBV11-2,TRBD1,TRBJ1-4,CASSFDRAATNEKLFF,TGTGCCAGCAGCTTTGACAGGGCGGCAACTAATGAAAAACTGTTTTTT
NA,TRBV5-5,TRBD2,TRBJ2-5,CASSLALTSGGVTETQYF,TGTGCCAGCAGCTTGGCCCTGACTAGCGGGGGGGTCACTGAGACCCAGTACTTC
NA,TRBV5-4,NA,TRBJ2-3,CASSLDRDTQYF,TGTGCCAGCAGCTTGGACAGAGATACGCAGTATTTT
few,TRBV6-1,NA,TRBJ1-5,CASSAGPGTRGQPQHF,TGTGCCAGCAGTGCAGGACCCGGGACTCGGGGTCAGCCCCAGCATTTT
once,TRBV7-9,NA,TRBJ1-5,CASSRVGSNQPQHF,TGTGCCAGCAGCCGGGTCGGCAGCAATCAGCCCCAGCATTTT
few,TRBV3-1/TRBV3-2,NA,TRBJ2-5,CASSQPGSQYF,TGTGCCAGCAGCCAACCCGGGTCCCAGTACTTC
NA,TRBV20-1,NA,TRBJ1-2,CSAPGNYGYTF,TGCAGTGCTCCAGGAAACTATGGCTACACCTTC
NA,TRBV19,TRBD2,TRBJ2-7,CASRPTSGEPYEQYF,TGTGCCAGTCGACCGACTAGCGGAGAGCCCTACGAGCAGTACTTC
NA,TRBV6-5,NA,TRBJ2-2,CASEGNTGELFF,TGTGCCAGCGAGGGGAACACCGGGGAGCTGTTTTTT
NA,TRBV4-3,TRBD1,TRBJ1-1,CASSPQGADTEAFF,TGCGCCAGCAGCCCACAGGGGGCTGACACTGAAGCTTTCTTT
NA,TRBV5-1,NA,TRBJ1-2,CASSTGLHEQLHGYTF,TGCGCCAGCAGCACGGGACTCCACGAACAACTTCATGGCTACACCTTC
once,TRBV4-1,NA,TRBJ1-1,CASSQIPPPGDTEAFF,TGCGCCAGCAGCCAGATCCCTCCCCCCGGGGACACTGAAGCTTTCTTT
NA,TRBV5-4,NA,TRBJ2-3,CASSSGGGGAKVDTQYF,TGTGCCAGCAGCAGTGGGGGTGGGGGGGCCAAGGTGGATACGCAGTATTTT
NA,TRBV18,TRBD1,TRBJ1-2,CASSPPNSGGAQGYTF,TGTGCCAGCTCACCACCGAACTCAGGGGGCGCACAGGGCTACACCTTC
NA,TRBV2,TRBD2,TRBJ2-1,CASKRTSGGFDEQFF,TGTGCCAGCAAAAGGACTAGCGGGGGGTTCGATGAGCAGTTCTTC
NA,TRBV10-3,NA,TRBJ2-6,CASSVGGHSSGANVLTF,TGTGCCAGCTCAGTCGGGGGGCATAGCTCTGGGGCCAACGTCCTGACTTTC
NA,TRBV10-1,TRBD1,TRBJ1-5,CASSGWGQRGGMGNQPQHF,TGCGCCAGCAGTGGGTGGGGACAGAGAGGGGGTATGGGCAATCAGCCCCAGCATTTT
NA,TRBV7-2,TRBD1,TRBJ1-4,CASSLGRGDSGKLFF,TGTGCCAGCAGCTTAGGGAGGGGGGACAGTGGAAAACTGTTTTTT
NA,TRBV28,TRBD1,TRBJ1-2,CASTPGQASYGYTF,TGTGCCAGCACCCCGGGACAGGCTAGCTATGGCTACACCTTC
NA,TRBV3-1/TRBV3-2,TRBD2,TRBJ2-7,CASSHRVRLASYEQYF,TGTGCCAGCAGCCACCGCGTCCGACTAGCGAGCTACGAGCAGTACTTC
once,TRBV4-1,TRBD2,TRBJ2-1,CASSRTTSGDYNEQFF,TGCGCCAGCAGCCGAACTACTAGCGGAGACTACAATGAGCAGTTCTTC
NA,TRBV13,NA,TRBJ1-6,CASSLGHFNSPLHF,TGTGCCAGCAGCTTGGGACACTTTAATTCACCCCTCCACTTT